A selection of T cell receptor beta chains follows, all from one sample in a study of shared clonotypes between healthy human individuals. Generated by immunoSEQ multiplex PCR, the TCRdb table keeps only in-frame clones and is missing some. Of around 530,000 clones in the sample, around 81% were seen once. The material sequenced was PBMCs. These receptors were obtained from a woman between 40 and 50 years old in good health. Some clones in this sample may be carry-over from other donors' samples. CDR3s leave out the opening cysteine and the closing phenylalanine or tryptophan. The listing skips clone size in some rows; elsewhere it reads once, few, many or a size class.

CDR3 protein | J gene | V gene | clone size
ASSFFSDQETQY | TRBJ2-5 | TRBV7-9 | NA
ASSLYRTSGRADTQY | TRBJ2-3 | TRBV7-9 | NA
ASSLSRGALQETQY | TRBJ2-5 | TRBV11-2 | NA
ASSLGVDPKVNEQF | TRBJ2-1 | TRBV5-1 | few
ASSKANAPENTGELF | TRBJ2-2 | TRBV21-1 | NA
ASSVAASGSGKY | TRBJ2-7 | TRBV6-1 | NA
ASSQVESGSSYEQY | TRBJ2-7 | TRBV4-2 | NA
ASSLASPNYNEQF | TRBJ2-1 | TRBV7-8 | NA
ASSVQAEGNEQF | TRBJ2-1 | TRBV9 | NA
ASSLEVSGSPPLY | TRBJ2-3 | TRBV7-3 | NA